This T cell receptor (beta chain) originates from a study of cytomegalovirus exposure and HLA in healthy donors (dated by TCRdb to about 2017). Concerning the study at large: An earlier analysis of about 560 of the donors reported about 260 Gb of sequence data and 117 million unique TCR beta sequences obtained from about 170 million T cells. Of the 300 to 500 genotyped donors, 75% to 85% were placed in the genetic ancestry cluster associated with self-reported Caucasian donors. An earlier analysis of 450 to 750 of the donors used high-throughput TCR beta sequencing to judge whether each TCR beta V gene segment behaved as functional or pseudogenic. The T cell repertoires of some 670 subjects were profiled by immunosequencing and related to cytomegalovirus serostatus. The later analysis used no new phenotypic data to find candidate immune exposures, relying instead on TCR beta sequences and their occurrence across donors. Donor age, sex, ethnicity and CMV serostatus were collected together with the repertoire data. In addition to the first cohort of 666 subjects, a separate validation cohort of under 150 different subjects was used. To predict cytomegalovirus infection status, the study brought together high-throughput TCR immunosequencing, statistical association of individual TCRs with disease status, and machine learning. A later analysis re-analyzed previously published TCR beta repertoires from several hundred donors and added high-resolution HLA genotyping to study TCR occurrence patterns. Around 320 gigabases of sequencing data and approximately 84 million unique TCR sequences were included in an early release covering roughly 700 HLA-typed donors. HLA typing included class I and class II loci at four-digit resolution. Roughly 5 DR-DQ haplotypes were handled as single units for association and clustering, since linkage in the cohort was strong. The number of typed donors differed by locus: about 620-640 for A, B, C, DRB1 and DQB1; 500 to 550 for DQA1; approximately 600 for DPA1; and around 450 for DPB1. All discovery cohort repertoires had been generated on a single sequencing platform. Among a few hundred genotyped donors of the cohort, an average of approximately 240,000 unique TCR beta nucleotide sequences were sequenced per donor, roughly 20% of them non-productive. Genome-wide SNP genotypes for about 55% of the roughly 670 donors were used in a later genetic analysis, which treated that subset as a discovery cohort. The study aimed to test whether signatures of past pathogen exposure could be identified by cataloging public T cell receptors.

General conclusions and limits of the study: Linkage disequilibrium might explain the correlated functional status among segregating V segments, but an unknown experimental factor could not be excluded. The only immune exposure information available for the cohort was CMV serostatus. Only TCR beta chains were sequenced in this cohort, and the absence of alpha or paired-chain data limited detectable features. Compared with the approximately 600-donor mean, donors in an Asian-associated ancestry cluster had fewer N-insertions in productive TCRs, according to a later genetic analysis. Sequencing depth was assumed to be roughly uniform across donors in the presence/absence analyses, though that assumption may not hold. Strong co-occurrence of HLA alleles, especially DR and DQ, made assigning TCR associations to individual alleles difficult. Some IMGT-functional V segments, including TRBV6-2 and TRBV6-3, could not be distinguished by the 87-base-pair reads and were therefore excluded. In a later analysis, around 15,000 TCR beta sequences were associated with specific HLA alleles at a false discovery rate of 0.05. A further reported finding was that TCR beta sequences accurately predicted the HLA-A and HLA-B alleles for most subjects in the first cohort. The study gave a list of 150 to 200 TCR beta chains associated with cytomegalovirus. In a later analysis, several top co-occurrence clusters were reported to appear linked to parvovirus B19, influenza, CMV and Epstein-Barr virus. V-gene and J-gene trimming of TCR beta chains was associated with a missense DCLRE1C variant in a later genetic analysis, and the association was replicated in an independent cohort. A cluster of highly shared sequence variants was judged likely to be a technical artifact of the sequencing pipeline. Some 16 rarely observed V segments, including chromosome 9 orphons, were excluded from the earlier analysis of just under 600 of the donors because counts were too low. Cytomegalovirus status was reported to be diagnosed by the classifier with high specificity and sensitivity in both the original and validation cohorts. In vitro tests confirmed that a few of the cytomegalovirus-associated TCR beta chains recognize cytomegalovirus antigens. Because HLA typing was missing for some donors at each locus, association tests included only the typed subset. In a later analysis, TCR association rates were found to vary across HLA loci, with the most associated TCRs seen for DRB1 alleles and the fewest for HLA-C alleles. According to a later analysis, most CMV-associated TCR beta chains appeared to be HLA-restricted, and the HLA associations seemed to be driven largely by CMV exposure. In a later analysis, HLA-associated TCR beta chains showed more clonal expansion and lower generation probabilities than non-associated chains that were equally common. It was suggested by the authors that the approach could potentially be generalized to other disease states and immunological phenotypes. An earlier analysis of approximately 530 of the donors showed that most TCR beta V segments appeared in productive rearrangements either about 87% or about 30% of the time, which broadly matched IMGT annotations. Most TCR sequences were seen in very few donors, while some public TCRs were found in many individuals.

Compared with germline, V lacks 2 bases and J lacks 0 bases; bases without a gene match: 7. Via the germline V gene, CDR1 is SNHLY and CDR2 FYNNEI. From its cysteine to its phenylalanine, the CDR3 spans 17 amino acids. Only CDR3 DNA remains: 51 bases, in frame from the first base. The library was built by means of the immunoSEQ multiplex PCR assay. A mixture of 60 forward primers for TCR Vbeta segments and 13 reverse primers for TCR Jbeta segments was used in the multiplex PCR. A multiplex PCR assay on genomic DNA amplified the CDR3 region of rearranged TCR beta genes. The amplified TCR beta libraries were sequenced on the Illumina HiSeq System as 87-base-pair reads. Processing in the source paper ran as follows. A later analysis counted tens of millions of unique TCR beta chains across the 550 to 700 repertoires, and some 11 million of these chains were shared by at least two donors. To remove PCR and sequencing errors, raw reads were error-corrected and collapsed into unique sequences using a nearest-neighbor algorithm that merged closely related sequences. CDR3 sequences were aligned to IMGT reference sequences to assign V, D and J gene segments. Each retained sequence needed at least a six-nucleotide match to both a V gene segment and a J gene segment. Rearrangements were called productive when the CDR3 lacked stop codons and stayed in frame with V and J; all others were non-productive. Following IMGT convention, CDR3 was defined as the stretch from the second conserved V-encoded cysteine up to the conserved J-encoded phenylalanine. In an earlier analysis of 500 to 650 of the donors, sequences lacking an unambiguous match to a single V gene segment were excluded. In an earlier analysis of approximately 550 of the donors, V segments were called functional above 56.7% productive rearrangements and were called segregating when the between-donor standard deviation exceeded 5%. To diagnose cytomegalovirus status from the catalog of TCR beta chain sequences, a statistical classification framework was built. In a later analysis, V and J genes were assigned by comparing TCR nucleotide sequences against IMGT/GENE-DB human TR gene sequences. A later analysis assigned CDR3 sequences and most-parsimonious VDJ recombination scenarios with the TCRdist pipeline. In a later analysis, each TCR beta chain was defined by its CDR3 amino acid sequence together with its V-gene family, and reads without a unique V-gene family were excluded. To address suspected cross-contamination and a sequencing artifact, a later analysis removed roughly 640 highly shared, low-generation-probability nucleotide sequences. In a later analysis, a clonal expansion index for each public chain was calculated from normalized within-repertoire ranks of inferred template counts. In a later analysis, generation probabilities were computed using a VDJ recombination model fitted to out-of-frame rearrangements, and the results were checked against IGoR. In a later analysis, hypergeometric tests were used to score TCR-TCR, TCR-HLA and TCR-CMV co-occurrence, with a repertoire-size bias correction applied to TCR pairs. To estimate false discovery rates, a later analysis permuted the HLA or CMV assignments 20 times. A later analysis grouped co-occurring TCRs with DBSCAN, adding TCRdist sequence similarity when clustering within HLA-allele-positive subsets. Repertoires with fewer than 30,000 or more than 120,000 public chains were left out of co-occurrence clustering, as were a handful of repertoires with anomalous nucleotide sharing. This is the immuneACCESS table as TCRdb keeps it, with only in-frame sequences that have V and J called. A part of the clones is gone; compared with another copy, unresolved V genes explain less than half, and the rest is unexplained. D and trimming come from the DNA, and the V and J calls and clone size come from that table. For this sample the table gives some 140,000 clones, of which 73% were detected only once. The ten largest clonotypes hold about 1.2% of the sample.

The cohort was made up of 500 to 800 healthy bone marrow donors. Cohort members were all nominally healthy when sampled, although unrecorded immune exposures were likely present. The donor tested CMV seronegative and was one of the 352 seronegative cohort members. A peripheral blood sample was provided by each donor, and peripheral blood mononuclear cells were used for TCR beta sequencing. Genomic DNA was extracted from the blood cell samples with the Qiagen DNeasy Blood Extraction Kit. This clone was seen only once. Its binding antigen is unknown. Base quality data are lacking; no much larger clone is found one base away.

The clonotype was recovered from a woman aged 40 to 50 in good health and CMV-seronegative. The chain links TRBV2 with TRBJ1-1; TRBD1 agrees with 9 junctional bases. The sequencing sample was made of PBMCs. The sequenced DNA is TGTGCCAGCAGTGAAATGGGACAGGGTGTCGTGAACACTGAAGCTTTCTTT. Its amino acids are CASSEMGQGVVNTEAFF.